Listed below are T cell receptor beta chains from one sample, sequenced in a study of shared clonotypes between healthy human individuals. Using immunoSEQ multiplex PCR, the repertoire was profiled, and TCRdb retains in-frame clones only, with some absent. The table lists hundreds of thousands of clones, about 96% of them singletons. Material: naive CD8+ T cells sorted from blood. Receptors were obtained from a woman aged 30 to 39 in good health. CDR3s include the opening cysteine and the closing phenylalanine or tryptophan. A D gene is named only where the DNA matches it firmly. Clone size is not always given. Where it is, it says once, few, many or a class for expanded clones.

CDR3 length,J gene,clone size,D gene,V gene,CDR3 protein,CDR3 DNA
15,TRBJ1-4,-,-,TRBV27,CASSDRGRGVEKLFF,TGTGCCAGCAGTGACCGCGGGAGGGGGGTCGAAAAACTGTTTTTT
16,TRBJ2-5,-,-,TRBV11-2,CASSLDSGLSLETQYF,TGTGCCAGCAGCTTAGACTCGGGACTGTCATTGGAGACCCAGTACTTC
14,TRBJ2-1,once,-,TRBV27,CASSPTITSREQFF,TGTGCCAGCAGTCCCACTATCACTAGCCGTGAGCAGTTCTTC
13,TRBJ1-1,-,-,TRBV9,CASGLDVNTEAFF,TGTGCCAGCGGCCTGGACGTGAACACTGAAGCTTTCTTT
17,TRBJ1-1,-,TRBD1,TRBV19,CASSIDALQGADTEAFF,TGTGCCAGTAGTATAGACGCCCTACAGGGGGCAGACACTGAAGCTTTCTTT
15,TRBJ2-5,-,-,TRBV6-5,CASSYSGNAGETQYF,TGTGCCAGCAGTTACTCGGGTAACGCCGGTGAGACCCAGTACTTC
12,TRBJ2-5,-,-,TRBV4-2,CASSQAQETQYF,TGTGCCAGCAGCCAAGCCCAAGAGACCCAGTACTTC
15,TRBJ1-1,-,-,TRBV10-1,CASSESRYMNTEAFF,TGCGCCAGCAGTGAGTCGCGGTACATGAACACTGAAGCTTTCTTT
14,TRBJ1-5,-,TRBD1,TRBV6-1,CASSDRQGGQPQHF,TGTGCCAGCAGTGACCGACAGGGTGGACAGCCCCAGCATTTT
13,TRBJ2-7,-,-,TRBV10-1,CASSEGLAYEQYF,TGCGCCAGCAGTGAGGGACTGGCCTACGAGCAGTACTTC
16,TRBJ2-7,-,TRBD2,TRBV27,CASSPSLAGISYEQYF,TGTGCCAGCAGTCCCTCGCTAGCGGGCATCTCCTACGAGCAGTACTTC
13,TRBJ2-7,-,-,TRBV14,CASSRGKGYEQYF,TGTGCCAGCAGCCGGGGTAAGGGATACGAGCAGTACTTC
12,TRBJ2-7,-,-,TRBV4-1,CASSPDSYEQYF,TGCGCCAGCAGCCCGGACTCCTACGAGCAGTACTTC
16,TRBJ1-1,-,TRBD1,TRBV28,CASSATGGEGNTEAFF,TGTGCCAGCAGTGCCACAGGGGGCGAAGGGAACACTGAAGCTTTCTTT
15,TRBJ2-7,-,TRBD2,TRBV7-2,CASSQRTSGRYEQYF,TGTGCCAGCAGCCAAAGGACTAGCGGGAGATACGAGCAGTACTTC
16,TRBJ2-3,-,-,TRBV5-1,CASSLAIGPAGDTQYF,TGCGCCAGCAGCTTGGCCATAGGACCCGCTGGCGATACGCAGTATTTT
13,TRBJ1-1,-,TRBD1,TRBV5-1,CASSRGQVTEAFF,TGCGCCAGCAGCCGAGGACAGGTAACTGAAGCTTTCTTT
14,TRBJ1-1,-,TRBD1,TRBV9,CASSVGTGKSEAFF,TGTGCCAGCAGCGTAGGGACAGGGAAGTCTGAAGCTTTCTTT
14,TRBJ1-4,-,-,TRBV27,CASSFRGTNEKLFF,TGTGCCAGCAGTTTTCGGGGGACTAATGAAAAACTGTTTTTT
13,TRBJ1-1,-,-,TRBV5-8,CASSQGGGTEAFF,TGTGCCAGCAGCCAAGGTGGGGGCACTGAAGCTTTCTTT
16,TRBJ2-4,-,-,TRBV11-2,CASSQNGGLAKNIQYF,TGTGCCAGCAGCCAGAACGGTGGGCTAGCCAAAAACATTCAGTACTTC
15,TRBJ2-2,-,TRBD1,TRBV27,CASSFGQGYTGELFF,TGTGCCAGCAGTTTTGGACAGGGGTACACCGGGGAGCTGTTTTTT
14,TRBJ2-3,once,-,TRBV27,CASSFRGFAYTQYF,TGTGCCAGCAGTTTCCGCGGATTCGCGTATACGCAGTATTTT
14,TRBJ1-5,-,-,TRBV19,CASSIRDNNQPQHF,TGTGCCAGTAGTATCCGAGACAACAATCAGCCCCAGCATTTT
15,TRBJ2-1,-,TRBD1,TRBV28,CASSFTGGSYNEQFF,TGTGCCAGCAGTTTTACAGGGGGCTCCTACAATGAGCAGTTCTTC
16,TRBJ1-2,-,-,TRBV4-1,CASSQNRRLVPDGYTF,TGCGCCAGCAGCCAAAACCGTCGTCTCGTTCCCGATGGCTACACCTTC
13,TRBJ2-5,-,-,TRBV5-6,CASSPSISETQYF,TGTGCCAGCTCGCCCTCGATATCGGAGACCCAGTACTTC
12,TRBJ2-1,-,-,TRBV19,CASIDSYNEQFF,TGTGCCAGTATTGACTCATACAATGAGCAGTTCTTC
15,TRBJ2-1,-,-,TRBV9,CASSVGNRSPNEQFF,TGTGCCAGCAGCGTAGGAAACCGGAGCCCCAATGAGCAGTTCTTC
14,TRBJ2-7,-,-,TRBV28,CASSYTGSSYEQYF,TGTGCCAGCAGCTATACAGGGTCTTCCTACGAGCAGTACTTC
17,TRBJ2-1,-,TRBD2,TRBV4-1,CASSQEGLAGTNNEQFF,TGCGCCAGCAGCCAAGAGGGACTAGCGGGAACGAACAATGAGCAGTTCTTC